A single sample is the source of the 24 T cell receptor beta chains below, sequenced in a study of blood T cells in healthy people across ages. It was with a sample-barcoded 5' primer and a J-beta primer mix that a second PCR of roughly 6 to 11 cycles was run. TCRdb reprocessed the 5' RACE reads via MiXCR and lists one record per CDR3 protein. The table lists about 670,000 distinct CDR3 sequences, about 50% of them singletons. The material sequenced was blood. These receptors were collected from an elderly woman in good health.

The genes are TRBV15 and TRBJ2-4, with TRBD1 matching over 9 bases. The J call is uncertain, as TRBJ2-7 better fits the DNA end. CDR1 LNHNV and CDR2 YYDKDF come from the germline V gene (reference sequence). This CDR3 region has 12 residues. CDR3 residues: CATRDRGYEQYF. The CDR3 DNA reads as TGTGCCACCAGGGACAGGGGCTACGAGCAGTACTTC.

The genes are TRBV15 and TRBJ2-6; D is uncertain. CDR3 length: 17 amino acids. CDR1 and CDR2 from the germline V gene are LNHNV and YYDKDF (reference sequence). V lost 0 bases, J lost 0 bases, and 9 bases lay in between. In nucleotides, the CDR3 is TGTGCCACCAGCAGAGAAGTCACGAGCTCTGGGGCCAACGTCCTGACTTTC. This gives the protein CATSREVTSSGANVLTF.

As concerns this clonotype: Given a much more abundant clone one base away, this may be a read error. This rearrangement joins TRBV7-9 to TRBJ2-3; unclear D gene. Between the trimmed V and J ends, which lost 4 bases and 8 bases, there was a span of 13 bases. Germline values: CDR1 SEHNR, CDR2 FQNEAQ (reference sequence). CDR3 size: 13 residues. As DNA, the CDR3 is TGTGCCAGCAGCTCCGTAGTACCCTGTACGCAGTATTTT. Protein product: CASSSVVPCTQYF.

With respect to this clonotype: A much larger clone lies one base from this, so it may be a read error. The chain uses TRBV20-1 and TRBJ2-3; 7 bases are a match to TRBD2. V shed 4 bases, J shed 6 bases, and the junction held 10 bases outside the gene matches. CDR3 length: 14 amino acids. Germline loops: CDR1 DFQATT, CDR2 SNEGSKA (reference sequence). The CDR3: CSANDGGDGDTQYF. The CDR3, as DNA: TGCAGTGCTAATGATGGGGGGGATGGTGATACGCAGTATTTT.

The chain combines TRBV5-1 with TRBJ2-3; D might be TRBD1 (6 bases). The V gene lost 5 bases and the J gene lost 6 bases, with 19 bases spanning the gap. The V gene's germline CDR1 is SGHRS and CDR2 YFSETQ. The CDR3 length is 15 residues. The CDR3 DNA sequence: TGCGCCAGCAGACGGACAGTAATCGGGGCCGATACGCAGTATTTT. Its translation is CASRRTVIGADTQYF.

With respect to this clonotype: Sequence at one end of the junction differs from germline and may be a read error. The gene calls are TRBV15 and TRBJ1-4; TRBD1 agrees at 8 bases. The CDR3 consists of 14 residues. Germline CDR1 is LNHNV and CDR2 is YYDKDF (reference sequence). As DNA, the CDR3 is TGTGCCACCAGCAGAAGACAGGGGAATGAAGAACTGTTTTTT. This sequence encodes CATSRRQGNEELFF.

The sample holds a few counts of this clonotype. J is TRBJ2-1 and V is TRBV19; D may correspond to TRBD1 or TRBD2 (6 bases each). Germline loops: CDR1 LNHDA, CDR2 SQIVND (reference sequence). The CDR3 runs 12 residues. Trimming shortened V by 5 bases and J by 7 bases, and 9 bases separated the two germline ends. This CDR3 is CASSGGTNEQFF. CDR3 DNA sequence: TGTGCCAGTAGTGGGGGGACAAATGAGCAGTTCTTC.

In this sample, this clonotype turned up a few times. The J gene is TRBJ2-1, the V gene TRBV12-3 or TRBV12-4; TRBD2 matches 10 bases. The CDR3 has 17 amino acids. J was trimmed by 14 bases and V by 4 bases; bases with no gene match: 20. CDR3 bases: TGTGCCAGCAGTTGGCTAGGAAGGAGACTAGCGGGCCCGGTGGAGTTCTTC. This translates into CASSWLGRRLAGPVEFF.

This clonotype showed up just once. The chain employs TRBV5-1 and TRBJ1-2, with TRBD1 matching 7 bases. The CDR3 covers 16 residues. Trimming removed 4 bases from V and 2 bases from J; junction bases left unmatched: 11. CDR1 and CDR2 (germline): SGHRS, YFSETQ. The CDR3 sequence is CASSPTPGQLNYGYTF. The CDR3 region has the DNA TGCGCCAGCAGCCCAACCCCGGGACAGCTAAACTATGGCTACACCTTC. Filled out from reference TRBV5-1 and TRBJ1-2, the complete variable domain reads KAGVTQTPRYLIKTRGQQVTLSCSPISGHRSVSWYQQTPGQGLQFLFEYFSETQRNKGNFPGRFSGRQFSNSRSEMNVSTLELGDSALYLCASSPTPGQLNYGYTFGSGTRLTVV.

This clonotype was detected a few times. The chain combines TRBV12-3 or TRBV12-4 with TRBJ1-2, with TRBD1 matching 10 bases. J lost 3 bases, V lost 5 bases, and 12 bases had no gene match. The CDR3 runs to 17 residues. The CDR3 is CASSTLATGGSDYGYTF. The CDR3 DNA is TGTGCCAGCAGTACCCTGGCGACAGGGGGCTCAGACTATGGCTACACCTTC.

The chain combines TRBV5-1 with TRBJ1-3; D gene uncertain. The V gene lost 0 bases and the J gene lost 7 bases, with 11 bases spanning the gap. The CDR3 is 14 amino acids. The germline CDR1 and CDR2 sequences are SGHRS and YFSETQ. CDR3 sequence reads: CASSLGGGSNTIYF. In DNA form, the CDR3 reads TGCGCCAGCAGCTTGGGTGGTGGTTCGAACACCATATATTTT.

This clonotype occurred once. A much larger clone is a single base away; this may be a read error. This chain joins TRBV20-1 and TRBJ2-1, with D possibly being TRBD2 (6 bases). The germline gives CDR1 DFQATT, CDR2 SNEGSKA (reference sequence). The CDR3 covers 14 residues. Here the CDR3 reads CRVSSAARYDEQFF. CDR3 sequence (DNA): TGCAGGGTTTCTAGCGCGGCTCGTTACGATGAGCAGTTCTTC.

V gene TRBV29-1 combines with J gene TRBJ2-7, with 10 bases lining up with TRBD2. CDR3 size: 18 residues. Trimming at V came to 1 base and at J to 4 bases, leaving 16 bases not matched to a gene. CDR1 and CDR2 (germline): SQVTM, ANQGSEA. CDR3 protein: CSVEGSSGRKGIDYEQYF. The CDR3 nucleotides read TGCAGCGTTGAAGGATCTAGCGGGAGAAAGGGTATAGATTACGAGCAGTACTTC.

With regard to this clonotype: This may stem from a read error, because a much larger clone lies one nucleotide away. The gene calls are TRBV5-1 and TRBJ1-6, with D perhaps TRBD1 (5 bases). CDR3 length equals 15 residues. V lost 4 bases and J 6 bases, leaving 14 bases between the germline ends. Germline assignment: CDR1 SGHRS and CDR2 YFSETQ. In DNA, the CDR3 is TGCGCCAGCAGCGAGGGACGTCTAACTAATTCACCCCTCCACTTT. As protein: CASSEGRLTNSPLHF.

The DNA of the CDR3 is TGTGCCAGCACCTCGGGGCTAGCCAAAAACATTCAGTACTTC. This gives the protein CASTSGLAKNIQYF. The chain joins TRBV7-2 to TRBJ2-4; tentatively, D is TRBD1 or TRBD2 (5 bases each). The V end was cut by 7 bases, the J end by 0 bases, with 10 bases between. The germline V gene encodes CDR1 SGHTA and CDR2 FQGNSA. The CDR3 runs 14 residues.

This chain connects TRBV4-1 to TRBJ2-5; possible D gene TRBD2, 6 bases. Germline CDR1 is MGHRA and CDR2 is YSYEKL. Trimming removed 9 bases from V and 4 bases from J, with 15 bases in between. The CDR3 is 13 amino acids. DNA for the CDR3: TGCGCCAGTCACACGGGAGTAAGAGAGACCCAGTACTTC. It translates to CASHTGVRETQYF.

CDR3 region: CASSEDRERIADTQYF. The DNA of the CDR3 is TGTGCCAGCAGTGAAGACCGGGAGAGAATCGCAGATACGCAGTATTTT. The chain joins TRBV6-1 to TRBJ2-3, with D perhaps matching TRBD2 (6 bases). The germline V gene has CDR1 MNHNS and CDR2 SASEGT. The V gene lost 1 base and the J gene lost 4 bases, with 15 bases spanning the gap. The CDR3 sequence is 16 residues long.

The CDR3 loop reads CAISDHDENEQFF. The CDR3 coding sequence is TGTGCCATCAGTGATCACGACGAAAATGAGCAGTTCTTC. The chain has TRBV10-3 and TRBJ2-1; D call uncertain. The V and J ends lost 3 bases and 7 bases respectively, with 10 bases between them. CDR3 length equals 13 residues. Germline-derived CDR1 and CDR2 are ENHRY and SYGVKD.

The CDR3 DNA is TGCGCCAGCAGCCAAAGGCAGGGGGCGATAGATGAAGCTTTCTTT. Amino acid sequence: CASSQRQGAIDEAFF. The V and J genes are TRBV4-1 and TRBJ1-1; 8 nucleotides align to TRBD1. The CDR3 length is 15 residues. V shed 2 bases and J 7 bases; nucleotides not matched to a gene: 9. Germline CDR1 and CDR2: MGHRA and YSYEKL.

This clonotype was counted only a few times. The chain employs TRBV20-1 and TRBJ2-3; D not certain. The CDR3 is 15 residues long. Between the trimmed V and J ends, which lost 0 bases and 4 bases, there was a span of 14 bases. Germline CDR1 DFQATT, CDR2 SNEGSKA (reference sequence). CDR3 sequence: CSARDIVLPSDTQYF. CDR3 DNA sequence: TGCAGTGCTAGAGATATAGTCCTCCCTTCAGATACGCAGTATTTT.

V and J are TRBV20-1 and TRBJ2-7; the D gene is possibly TRBD2 (6 bases). CDR1 is DFQATT and CDR2 is SNEGSKA in the germline V gene (reference sequence). This CDR3 is built from 14 residues. V dropped 6 bases and J dropped 1 base, with 16 bases sitting between them. As DNA, the CDR3 is TGCAGTGCGCCTTATCCGGGACTTTCCTACGAGCAGTACTTC. As protein: CSAPYPGLSYEQYF.

This clonotype came up a few times. The chain carries TRBV12-3 or TRBV12-4 and TRBJ2-7; perhaps TRBD2 as D (6 bases). The V end lost 8 bases, the J end lost 4 bases, and 15 bases lay between the germline ends. The CDR3 spans 13 residues. CDR3 coding DNA: TGTGCCAGCGGAAACGGGAGAGAGTACGAGCAGTACTTC. It codes for CASGNGREYEQYF.

This clonotype was detected many times. The V and J genes are TRBV20-1 and TRBJ1-2; TRBD1 is a possible D gene (5 bases). This CDR3 comprises 14 residues. CDR1 is DFQATT and CDR2 is SNEGSKA in the germline V gene (reference sequence). V dropped 4 bases and J dropped 3 bases, with 15 bases sitting between them. CDR3: CSANPYGGYYGYTF. CDR3 DNA sequence: TGCAGTGCTAACCCTTACGGGGGGTACTATGGCTACACCTTC.

The rearrangement joins TRBV5-1 to TRBJ2-3; 14 positions match TRBD2. The germline gives CDR1 SGHRS, CDR2 YFSETQ. V lost 4 bases to trimming and J lost 8 bases; unmatched junction nucleotides: 9. The CDR3 runs 16 residues. The CDR3 nucleotides are TGCGCCAGCAGCACGGGACTAGCGGGAGTTCTAGGTACGCAGTATTTT. This sequence encodes CASSTGLAGVLGTQYF.